This TCR beta chain originates from a study of OX40 agonist ivuxolimab in advanced cancers. Study-level background: As their treatment, patients were administered ivuxolimab, an agonistic anti-OX40 (CD134) antibody. Aged roughly 23 to 90 with a mean of 60 years, they were about 78% male. General observations from the study: Among the lowest peripheral clonal expansion occurred in 0.1-3.0 mg/kg partial responders.

This table comes from immunoSEQ multiplex PCR, and its TCRdb copy is limited to in-frame clones, with some not included. This table has about 79,000 clones, 92% appearing once. The CDR3 sequence is 14 residues long. CDR1 and CDR2 (germline): SNHLY, FYNNEI. V lost 4 bases, J lost 6 bases, and 12 bases lay in between. As regards this clone: Antigen unknown.

Material: CD4+ or CD8+ T cells sorted from blood, obtained in a trial of the OX40 agonist ivuxolimab. This clonotype originated in an adult with an advanced solid tumor such as melanoma, head and neck, liver or kidney cancer. This sequence joins TRBV2 and TRBJ2-2, with a possible D match to TRBD1 (5 bases). CDR3 sequence reads: CASSAGQGAGELFF. CDR3 nucleotide sequence: TGTGCCAGCAGTGCAGGTCAGGGCGCCGGGGAGCTGTTTTTT.